This entry concerns a single TCR beta chain. Here immunoSEQ multiplex PCR was the method, and the copy in TCRdb shows in-frame clones only, minus some. The sample shows 130,000 or so clones, approximately 86% of them seen only once. This sample was taken from a study of blood T cell repertoires in COVID-19. About the research overall: COVID-19 samples from acute and convalescent phases originated in the United States, Italy and Spain. Sources were T cells, B-cell-depleted T cells, or PBMCs; the material itself was cDNA or gDNA.

What was sequenced was peripheral blood. This clonotype originated in an older woman with acute or convalescent COVID-19.

The CDR3 sequence: CASSQGQSGGAYEQYF. Here the CDR3 DNA reads TGCGCCAGCAGCCAAGGACAGAGCGGGGGGGCCTACGAGCAGTACTTC. The genes are TRBV4-3 and TRBJ2-7, with 10 positions matching TRBD2. This CDR3 is 16 amino acids long. CDR1 and CDR2 (germline): LGHNA, YSLEER. With 1 base clipped from V and 2 bases from J, the junction kept 5 bases outside the gene matches.